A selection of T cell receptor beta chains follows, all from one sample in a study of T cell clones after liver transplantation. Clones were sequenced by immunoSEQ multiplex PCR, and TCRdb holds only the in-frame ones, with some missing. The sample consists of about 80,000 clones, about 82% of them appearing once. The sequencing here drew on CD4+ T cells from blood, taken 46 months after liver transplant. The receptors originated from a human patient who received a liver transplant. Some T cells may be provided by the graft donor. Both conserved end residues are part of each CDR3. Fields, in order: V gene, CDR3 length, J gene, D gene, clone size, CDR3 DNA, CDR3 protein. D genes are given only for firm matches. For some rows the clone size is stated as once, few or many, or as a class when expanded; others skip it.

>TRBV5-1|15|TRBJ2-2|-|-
TGCGCCAGCAGCTGGGAACAGGGTTGGACCGGGGAGCTGTTTTTT
CASSWEQGWTGELFF
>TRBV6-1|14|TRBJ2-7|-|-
TGTGCCAGCAGTGTAGGGCTGTGGGCCTACGAGCAGTACTTC
CASSVGLWAYEQYF
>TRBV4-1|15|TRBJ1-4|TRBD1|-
TGCGCCAGCAGCCCAAGGGGGGACAGGGTAGAAAAACTGTTTTTT
CASSPRGDRVEKLFF
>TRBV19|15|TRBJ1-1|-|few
TGTGCCAGTAGTAGCGGCGGGACCTGGGGCACTGAAGCTTTCTTT
CASSSGGTWGTEAFF
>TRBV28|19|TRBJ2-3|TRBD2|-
TGTGCCAGCAGTCCTTTGGGACTAGCGGGAGGTACCGGCACAGATACGCAGTATTTT
CASSPLGLAGGTGTDTQYF
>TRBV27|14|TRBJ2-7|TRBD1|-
TGTGCCAGCAGTTTACAAGGGACAGGGGGCGAGCAGTACTTC
CASSLQGTGGEQYF
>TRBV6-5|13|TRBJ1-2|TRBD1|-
TGTGCCAGCAGCGACAGGGGGCCCGATGGCTACACCTTC
CASSDRGPDGYTF
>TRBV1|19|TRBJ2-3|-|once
TGCACCAGCAGCCAAGATCCGGGGACTGCGGGGCGGACCACAGATACGCAGTATTTT
CTSSQDPGTAGRTTDTQYF
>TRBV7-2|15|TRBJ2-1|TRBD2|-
TGTGCCAGCAGCTTTCCCTCTGGCGGGAGTAATGAGCAGTTCTTC
CASSFPSGGSNEQFF
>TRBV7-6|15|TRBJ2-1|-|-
TGTGCCAGCAGGGGGATGAGAAGCCGGGACAATGAGCAGTTCTTC
CASRGMRSRDNEQFF
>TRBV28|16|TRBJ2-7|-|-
TGTGCCAGCAGTTTACTTCCGACACCCGTCTCCTACGAGCAGTACTTC
CASSLLPTPVSYEQYF
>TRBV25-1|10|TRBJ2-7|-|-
TGTGCCAGCACCCCTCACGAGCAGTACTTC
CASTPHEQYF
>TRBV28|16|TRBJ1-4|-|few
TGTGCCAGCAGGCGAAACAGGAGATCAACTAATGAAAAACTGTTTTTT
CASRRNRRSTNEKLFF
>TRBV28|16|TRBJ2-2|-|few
TGTGCCAGCAGTTTATTTCCAGGGAGAACAGGCGGGGAGCTGTTTTTT
CASSLFPGRTGGELFF
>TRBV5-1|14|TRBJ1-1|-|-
TGCGCCAGCAGCTTGGAGGCAGGGAAGACTGAAGCTTTCTTT
CASSLEAGKTEAFF
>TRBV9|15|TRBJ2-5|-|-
TGTGCCAGCAGCGGAGGGACTCTGGCGGTGGAGACCCAGTACTTC
CASSGGTLAVETQYF